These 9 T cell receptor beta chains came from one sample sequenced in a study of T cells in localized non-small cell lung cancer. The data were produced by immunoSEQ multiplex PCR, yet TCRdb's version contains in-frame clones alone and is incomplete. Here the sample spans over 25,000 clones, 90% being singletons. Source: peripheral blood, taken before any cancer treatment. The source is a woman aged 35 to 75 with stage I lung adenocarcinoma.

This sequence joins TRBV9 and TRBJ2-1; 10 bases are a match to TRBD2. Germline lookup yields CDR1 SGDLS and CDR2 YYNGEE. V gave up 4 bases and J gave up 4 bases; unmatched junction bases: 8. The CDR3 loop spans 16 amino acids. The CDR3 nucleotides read TGTGCCAGCAGCCCCCCCCTAGCGGGGGCTTACAATGAGCAGTTCTTC. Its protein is CASSPPLAGAYNEQFF.

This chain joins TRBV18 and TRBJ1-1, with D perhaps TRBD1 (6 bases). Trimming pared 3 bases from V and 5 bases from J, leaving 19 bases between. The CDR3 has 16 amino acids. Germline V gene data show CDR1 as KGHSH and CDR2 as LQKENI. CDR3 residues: CASSPGKGGRRTEAFF. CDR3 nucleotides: TGTGCCAGCTCACCGGGTAAAGGGGGGCGGAGGACTGAAGCTTTCTTT.

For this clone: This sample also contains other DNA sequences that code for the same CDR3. CDR3 in DNA: TGCAGTGCTCAGGTTAACACTGAAGCTTTCTTT. This translates into CSAQVNTEAFF. This chain links TRBV20-1 with TRBJ1-1; the D is unclear. Germline V gives CDR1 DFQATT, CDR2 SNEGSKA (reference sequence). The CDR3 has 11 residues. The ends were cut back, 5 bases at V and 2 bases at J, with 6 bases in the middle.

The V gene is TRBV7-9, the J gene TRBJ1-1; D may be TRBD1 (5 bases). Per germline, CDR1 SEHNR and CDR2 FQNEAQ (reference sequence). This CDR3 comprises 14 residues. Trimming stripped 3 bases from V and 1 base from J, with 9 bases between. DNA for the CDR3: TGTGCCAGCAGCTTGGGCAGGGAGAACACTGAAGCTTTCTTT. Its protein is CASSLGRENTEAFF.

CDR3 sequence: CASSPNRQGWTDTQYF. Here the CDR3 DNA reads TGTGCCAGCAGCCCCAACCGACAGGGTTGGACAGATACGCAGTATTTT. This chain joins TRBV7-9 and TRBJ2-3, with 7 nucleotides matching TRBD1. The CDR3 length is 16 residues. The germline V gene encodes CDR1 SEHNR and CDR2 FQNEAQ (reference sequence). V was pared by 5 bases and J by 3 bases, with 11 bases of the junction left unmatched.

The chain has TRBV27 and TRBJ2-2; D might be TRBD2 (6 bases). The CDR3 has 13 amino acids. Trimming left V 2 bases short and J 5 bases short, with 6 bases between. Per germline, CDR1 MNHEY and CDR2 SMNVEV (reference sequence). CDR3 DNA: TGTGCCAGCAGTTTAGGGGGGACCGGGGAGCTGTTTTTT. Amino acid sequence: CASSLGGTGELFF.

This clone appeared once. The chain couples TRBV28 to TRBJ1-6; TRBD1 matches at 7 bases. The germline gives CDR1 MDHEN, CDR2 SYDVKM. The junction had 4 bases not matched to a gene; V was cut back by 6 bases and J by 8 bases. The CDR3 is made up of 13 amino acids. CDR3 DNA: TGTGCCAGCAGACGGACAGGCCATTCACCCCTCCACTTT. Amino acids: CASRRTGHSPLHF.

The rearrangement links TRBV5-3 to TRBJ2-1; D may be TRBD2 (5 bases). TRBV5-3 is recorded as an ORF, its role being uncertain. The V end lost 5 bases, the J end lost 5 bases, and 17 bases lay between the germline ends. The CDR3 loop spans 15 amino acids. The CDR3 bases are TGTGCCAGAAGTCCCAGAGGGAGAGTCAACAATGAGCAGTTCTTC. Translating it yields CARSPRGRVNNEQFF.

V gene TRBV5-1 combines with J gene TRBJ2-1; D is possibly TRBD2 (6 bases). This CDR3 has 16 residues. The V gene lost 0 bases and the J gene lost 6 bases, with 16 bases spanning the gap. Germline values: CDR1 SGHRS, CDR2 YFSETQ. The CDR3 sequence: CASSLGVYGRANEQFF. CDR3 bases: TGCGCCAGCAGCTTGGGTGTGTACGGGAGAGCCAATGAGCAGTTCTTC.